Following are 10 T cell receptor beta chains from one sample sequenced in a study of glioma-infiltrating T cells. TCR alpha and beta CDR3 regions were amplified from RNA using iRepertoire nested multiplex PCR. TCRdb independently ran MiXCR on the multiplex PCR reads; one entry per CDR3 protein. The data contain about 93,000 distinct CDR3 sequences, roughly 40% of them singletons. Sample: glioma tissue, nonneoplastic brain tissue, or PBMCs (not recorded which). These receptors all stem from a human donor with low-grade glioma or glioblastoma, undergoing nonglioma brain surgery, or in good health (not recorded which).

This clonotype was recorded many times. The chain employs TRBV20-1 and TRBJ1-1, with D possibly matching TRBD1 (5 bases). The CDR3 runs to 14 residues. The V end was cut by 6 bases, the J end by 5 bases, with 19 bases between. Per germline, CDR1 DFQATT and CDR2 SNEGSKA (reference sequence). The CDR3 DNA reads as TGCAGTGCCTCGATCGGGGGGATGGGGACTGAAGCTTTCTTT. Encoded protein: CSASIGGMGTEAFF.

Ten or more counts support this clonotype. V is TRBV20-1 and J is TRBJ1-5; unclear D gene. Trimming shortened V by 5 bases and J by 11 bases, and 13 bases separated the two germline ends. Germline CDR1 is DFQATT and CDR2 is SNEGSKA (reference sequence). This CDR3 comprises 11 residues. CDR3 amino acids: CSAGFKSAQHF. Written as DNA, the CDR3 is TGCAGTGCTGGCTTTAAAAGTGCCCAGCATTTT.

This clonotype showed up just a few times. The V gene is TRBV30, the J gene TRBJ2-7, with 14 bases identical to TRBD2. Trimming cost V 1 base and J 5 bases; bases outside gene matches: 7. The CDR3 has 16 residues. CDR1 is GTSNPN, CDR2 SVGIG, per germline (reference sequence). CDR3 DNA sequence: TGTGCCTGGAGTGGGCGGAGGGGACTAGCGGGAGACGAGCAGTACTTC. Translated: CAWSGRRGLAGDEQYF.

This clonotype was recorded many times. The gene calls are TRBV19 and TRBJ2-7, with D hard to call. Germline CDR1 and CDR2: LNHDA and SQIVND (reference sequence). Trimming shortened V by 5 bases and J by 0 bases, and 11 bases separated the two germline ends. This CDR3 has 14 amino acids. The CDR3 region has the DNA TGTGCCAGTAGTTATCGAGAAAACTCCTACGAGCAGTACTTC. It codes for CASSYRENSYEQYF. The complete variable domain, with remaining parts taken from reference TRBV19 and TRBJ2-7, reads DGGITQSPKYLFRKEGQNVTLSCEQNLNHDAMYWYRQDPGQGLRLIYYSQIVNDFQKGDIAEGYSVSREKKESFPLTVTSAQKNPTAFYLCASSYRENSYEQYFGPGTRLTVT.

About this clonotype: One junction end disagrees with the germline gene, perhaps due to a read error. CDR3 nucleotides: TGCAGTGCCCCAAAGTTCTCCTACAACGAGCAGTCCTTC. Translated: CSAPKFSYNEQSF. V gene TRBV20-1 combines with J gene TRBJ2-1, with D hard to call. The CDR3 is made up of 13 amino acids. From germline, CDR1 is DFQATT and CDR2 SNEGSKA (reference sequence).

This clonotype occurred many times. This rearrangement joins TRBV6-2 or TRBV6-3 to TRBJ2-3, with 10 bases aligning to TRBD2. V trimming: 7 bases; J trimming: 5 bases; junction bases outside the gene matches: 3. There are 13 residues in the CDR3. Germline lookup yields CDR1 MNHEY and CDR2 SVGEGT. The DNA of the CDR3 is TGTGCCAGCAAACTAGCGGGACGAGATACGCAGTATTTT. This translates into CASKLAGRDTQYF.

The chain has TRBV7-2 and TRBJ1-1; a possible D gene is TRBD1 (6 bases). CDR1 and CDR2 from the germline V gene are SGHTA and FQGNSA. The CDR3 consists of 16 residues. Between the trimmed V and J ends, which lost 5 bases and 1 base, there was a span of 17 bases. The DNA of the CDR3 is TGTGCCAGCAGCCCTCGGCCGGGGGCGCAGAACACTGAAGCTTTCTTT. This translates into CASSPRPGAQNTEAFF.

This clonotype appeared many times. The chain carries TRBV3-1 and TRBJ1-3; TRBD1 might be the D (5 bases). The CDR3 spans 14 residues. Germline V gene sequence: CDR1 LGHDT, CDR2 YNNKEL (reference sequence). V lost 0 bases, J lost 7 bases, and 10 bases lay in between. In DNA form, the CDR3 reads TGTGCCAGCAGCCAAGAAGGGGCGGGGAACACCATATATTTT. This gives the protein CASSQEGAGNTIYF.

Regarding this clonotype: At one of its ends the junction is not consistent with the germline gene, which may arise from a read error. The CDR3 nucleotides are TGTGCCAGCAGCGCGTACTTAGGAAAAGATACGCTGTATTTT. It encodes CASSAYLGKDTLYF. The rearrangement links TRBV3-1 to TRBJ2-3; D remains unclear. This CDR3 comprises 14 residues. The germline V gene has CDR1 LGHDT and CDR2 YNNKEL (reference sequence).

This clonotype was counted ten times or more. The chain links TRBV12-3 or TRBV12-4 to TRBJ1-1; possibly TRBD1 for D (5 bases). V lost 6 bases to trimming and J lost 5 bases, with 16 bases between them. The CDR3 is 14 residues long. CDR3 protein: CASSLGGAGTEAFF. The CDR3 DNA follows: TGTGCCAGCAGCCTTGGAGGGGCAGGGACTGAAGCTTTCTTT.